This T cell receptor (beta chain) was found in a study of CD8 T cells in Susac syndrome. Per the germline V gene, CDR1 is SGHRS and CDR2 is YFSETQ. CDR3 length: 13 residues. Trimming took 1 base from V and 7 from J, leaving 9 bases between them. RNA was extracted with the RNeasy kit, and a quantity of about 0.45 to 1 ug was reverse transcribed using random hexamers. Each CDR3 protein gets one entry after TCRdb re-called the immunoSEQ multiplex PCR reads with MiXCR. The data hold 90,000 to 150,000 distinct CDR3 sequences, with 80% to 95% observed a single time. The chain employs TRBV5-1 and TRBJ2-1; D gene ambiguous. The sequencing input was CD4+ T cells from PBMCs. This clonotype was obtained from a human donor in good health. The CDR3 protein is CASSLRPPNEQFF. CDR3 nucleotides: TGCGCCAGCAGCTTGCGCCCACCGAATGAGCAGTTCTTC.